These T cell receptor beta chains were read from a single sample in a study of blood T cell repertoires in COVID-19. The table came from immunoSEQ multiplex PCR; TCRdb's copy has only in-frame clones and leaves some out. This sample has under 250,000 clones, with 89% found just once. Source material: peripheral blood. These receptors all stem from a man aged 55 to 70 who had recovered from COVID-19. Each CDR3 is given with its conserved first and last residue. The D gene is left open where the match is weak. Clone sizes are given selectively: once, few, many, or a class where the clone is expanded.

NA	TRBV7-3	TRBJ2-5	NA	TGTGCCAGCAGCTACGACAGTAACCAAGAGACCCAGTACTTC	CASSYDSNQETQYF
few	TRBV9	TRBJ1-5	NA	TGTGCCAGCAGCCCGTGGGGGGGCGATCAGCCCCAGCATTTT	CASSPWGGDQPQHF
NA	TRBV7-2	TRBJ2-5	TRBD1	TGTGCCAGCAGCTTAGGAGCAGGGGGCAGAGAGACCCAGTACTTC	CASSLGAGGRETQYF
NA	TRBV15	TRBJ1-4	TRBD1	TGTGCCACCAGCAGCCCAAGGACAGGCGAAAAACTGTTTTTT	CATSSPRTGEKLFF
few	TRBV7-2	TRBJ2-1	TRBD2	TGTGCCAGCAGCTGGCTGAGCGGGAGAATCGCTGGTGAGCAGTTCTTC	CASSWLSGRIAGEQFF
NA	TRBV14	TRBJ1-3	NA	TGTGCCAGCAGCCAGCGACTCGGACAGAGCTCTGGAAACACCATATATTTT	CASSQRLGQSSGNTIYF
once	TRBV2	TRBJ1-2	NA	TGTGCCAGCAGTGAAGGACTTGATGGCTACACCTTC	CASSEGLDGYTF
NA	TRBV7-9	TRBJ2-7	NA	TGTGCCAGCAGCTTAGTTCTTACTAGTCTGTACTTC	CASSLVLTSLYF
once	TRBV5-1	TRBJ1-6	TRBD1	TGCGCCAGCAGCTTACAGGGGGGTAATTCACCCCTCCACTTT	CASSLQGGNSPLHF
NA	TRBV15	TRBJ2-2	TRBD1	TGTGCCACCAGGAATCAACAGGGGGCGAATACCGGGGAGCTGTTTTTT	CATRNQQGANTGELFF
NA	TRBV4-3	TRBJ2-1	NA	TGCGCCAGCAGCCAAGTAGCTGGGTCCTACAATGAGCAGTTCTTC	CASSQVAGSYNEQFF
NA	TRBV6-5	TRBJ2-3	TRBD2	TGTGCCAGCAGTTACTCAGGCGGGAGGGGAGATACGCAGTATTTT	CASSYSGGRGDTQYF
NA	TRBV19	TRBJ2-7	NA	TGTGCCAGTAGCCCGGGGATCGGCTCCTACGAGCAGTACTTC	CASSPGIGSYEQYF
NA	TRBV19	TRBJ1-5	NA	TGTGCCAGTAGTATAGTCAGGGTCAATCAGCCCCAGCATTTT	CASSIVRVNQPQHF
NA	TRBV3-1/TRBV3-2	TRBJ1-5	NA	TGTGCCAGCAGCCACGGAGCCCCCTCTAGCAATCAGCCCCAGCATTTT	CASSHGAPSSNQPQHF
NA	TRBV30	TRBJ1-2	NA	TGTGCCTGGTCTCTGGCCTATGGCTACACCTTC	CAWSLAYGYTF
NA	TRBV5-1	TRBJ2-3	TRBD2	TGCGCCAGCAGCTTGGAGACTAGCGGGAGAGATACGCAGTATTTT	CASSLETSGRDTQYF
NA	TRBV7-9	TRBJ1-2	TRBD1	TGTGCCAGCAGTGTGGGACAGGGATCTAACTATGGCTACACCTTC	CASSVGQGSNYGYTF
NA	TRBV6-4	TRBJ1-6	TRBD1	TGTGCCAGCAGTGACTCGAGGGGAGGACAGGGGGCAGGAGGGACCTATAATTCACCCCTCCACTTT	CASSDSRGGQGAGGTYNSPLHF
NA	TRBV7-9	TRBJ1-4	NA	TGTGCCAGCAGCACGGACCCTGAGGGTGAAAAACTGTTTTTT	CASSTDPEGEKLFF
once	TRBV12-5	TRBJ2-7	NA	TGTGCTAGTGGTCGTTCCGGAGCTACCTACGAGCAGTACTTC	CASGRSGATYEQYF
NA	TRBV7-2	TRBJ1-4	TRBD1	TGTGCCAGCAGCCCAGGGGGTAGTAATGAAAAACTGTTTTTT	CASSPGGSNEKLFF
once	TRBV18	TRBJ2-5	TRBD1	TGTGCCAGCTCACCCCTCCGGCCAGGGACAGCTCAAGAGACCCAGTACTTC	CASSPLRPGTAQETQYF
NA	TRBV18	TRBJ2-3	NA	TGTGCCAGCTCACCCCGGCAGGTAGATACGCAGTATTTT	CASSPRQVDTQYF
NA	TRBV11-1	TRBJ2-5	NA	TGTGCCAGCAGCCGAACGGGGGTTCAAGAGACCCAGTACTTC	CASSRTGVQETQYF
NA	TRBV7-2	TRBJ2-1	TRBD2	TGTGCCAGCAGCTCATGGAGCGGGAGGGCCATGAATGAGCAGTTCTTC	CASSSWSGRAMNEQFF
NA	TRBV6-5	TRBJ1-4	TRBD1	TGTGCCAGCAGTTACGTCGGGACAGGGCGGGAAAAACTGTTTTTT	CASSYVGTGREKLFF
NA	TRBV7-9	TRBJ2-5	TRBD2	TGTGCCAGCAGCTTAGCGGTGACGGGAGGGTTTAGGGAGACCCAGTACTTC	CASSLAVTGGFRETQYF
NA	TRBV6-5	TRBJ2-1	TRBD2	TGTGCCAGCAGGGTACTAGCGGTGTCCTACAATGAGCAGTTCTTC	CASRVLAVSYNEQFF
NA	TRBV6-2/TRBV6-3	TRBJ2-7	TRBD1	TGTGCCAGCAGTTACCAAGGACAGGGCGATTACGAGCAGTACTTC	CASSYQGQGDYEQYF
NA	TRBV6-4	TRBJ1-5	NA	TGTGCCAGCAGTTCACAGGCAAATCAGCCCCAGCATTTT	CASSSQANQPQHF
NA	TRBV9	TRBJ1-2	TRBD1	TGTGCCAGCAGCCTAACCGGGACAGGGGTGGGCTATGGCTACACCTTC	CASSLTGTGVGYGYTF
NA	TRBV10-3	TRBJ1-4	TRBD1	TGTGCCATCAGTGAGCTGAGAGTGACAGGGTGGGATGAAAAACTGTTTTTT	CAISELRVTGWDEKLFF
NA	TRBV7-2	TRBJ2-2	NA	TGTGCCAGCAGCTTGTGGTCTAGCGTCACCGGGGAGCTGTTTTTT	CASSLWSSVTGELFF
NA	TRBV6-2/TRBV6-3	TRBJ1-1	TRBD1	TGTGCCAGCAGCGACCGGGACAGGGGAGGCACTGAAGCTTTCTTT	CASSDRDRGGTEAFF
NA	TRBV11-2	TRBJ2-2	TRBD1	TGTGCCAGCAGCCTGGGACAGGGGATAACCGGGGAGCTGTTTTTT	CASSLGQGITGELFF
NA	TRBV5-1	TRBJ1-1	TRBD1	TGCGCCAGCAGCTTCGGACAGGGGGCGCGGAACACTGAAGCTTTCTTT	CASSFGQGARNTEAFF
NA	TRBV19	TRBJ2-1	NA	TGTGCCAGTAGTAGGAAACAGCCCCCTTTTTACAATGAGCAGTTCTTC	CASSRKQPPFYNEQFF
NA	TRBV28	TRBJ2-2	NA	TGTGCCAGCAGTTTGGCGAGAAGGGGCACCGGGGAGCTGTTTTTT	CASSLARRGTGELFF
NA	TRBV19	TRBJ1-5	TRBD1	TGTGCCAGTAGTCTTAGGGACAGCTCAAATCAGCCCCAGCATTTT	CASSLRDSSNQPQHF
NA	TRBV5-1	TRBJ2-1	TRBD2	TGCGCCAGCAGCTTGGCTGCGGGGGGGCTTTACAATGAGCAGTTCTTC	CASSLAAGGLYNEQFF
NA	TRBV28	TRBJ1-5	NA	TGTGCCAGCAGTCCCCTGGGACTCACCAACAATCAGCCCCAGCATTTT	CASSPLGLTNNQPQHF
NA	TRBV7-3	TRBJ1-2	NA	TGTGCCAGCAGCTTAGACAGGACGGGCTATGGCTACACCTTC	CASSLDRTGYGYTF
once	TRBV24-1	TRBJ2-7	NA	TGTGCCACCAGATGGACCCCTAGCGTCGAGCAGTACTTC	CATRWTPSVEQYF
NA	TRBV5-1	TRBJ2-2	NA	TGCGCCAGCAGCTTGGACGGGGCGGGGTTCACCGGGGAGCTGTTTTTT	CASSLDGAGFTGELFF